A single TCR beta chain is shown here with its context. This specimen belongs to a study of blood T cell repertoires in COVID-19. V shed 3 bases and J shed 0 bases, with 9 bases lying between them. Germline V CDR1 and CDR2: SGHDN, FVKESK. This CDR3 is built from 16 residues. Sequencing was performed with immunoSEQ multiplex PCR; in TCRdb, only in-frame clones are kept and a portion is missing. The sample has 300,000 to 350,000 clones, around 90% seen once. The sequence derives from a man under 40 who had recovered from COVID-19. The sequencing sample was made of PBMCs or T cells enriched from blood (not recorded which). The V and J genes are TRBV14 and TRBJ1-6; weak D call: TRBD1 (5 bases). The CDR3 DNA sequence: TGTGCCAGCAGCCATTGGACATCCTCCTATAATTCACCCCTCCACTTT. It codes for CASSHWTSSYNSPLHF.